The clone carrying this T cell receptor (beta chain) was seen only a few times. This CDR3 region has 11 residues. Per the germline V gene, CDR1 is MDHEN and CDR2 is SYDVKM. Trimming removed 5 bases from V and 11 bases from J, with 12 bases in between. This specimen comes from a study of T cells in Graves' hyperthyroidism and ophthalmopathy. Authors of the study amplified TCR beta CDR3 regions from RNA transcripts. HTBI primers were used for first-round RT-PCR of the TCR CDR3. TCRdb re-called the multiplex PCR reads with MiXCR, one entry per CDR3 protein. The sample holds fewer than 800,000 distinct CDR3 sequences; 16% are singletons and the top ten take 8.4%.

Sample: blood. This chain joins TRBV28 and TRBJ1-1; no firm D call. This receptor was obtained from a man aged 18-30 years with Graves' hyperthyroidism. CDR3 DNA sequence: TGTGCCAGCAGTCTCCTCGGGAAGGCTTTCTTT. It specifies CASSLLGKAFF.